The clone carrying this T cell receptor (beta chain) appeared once. The repertoire was sequenced with immunoSEQ multiplex PCR; TCRdb's copy has only in-frame clones and lacks some. The sample shows tens of thousands of clones, roughly nine tenths of them seen only once. The data are from a study of T cell changes during pregnancy in multiple sclerosis. The germline V gene has CDR1 LNHDA and CDR2 SQIVND (reference sequence). V gave up 7 bases and J gave up 5 bases; unmatched junction bases: 8. CDR3 length: 14 residues. The sample consisted of CD8+ T cells from peripheral blood mononuclear cells, taken in the second trimester of pregnancy. The TCR originated in a female donor with multiple sclerosis, enrolled in a pregnancy study. The chain joins TRBV19 to TRBJ1-1; the match to TRBD1 covers 9 bases. CDR3 sequence (DNA): TGTGCCAGTAACCCCCGGGACAGGGATACTGAAGCTTTCTTT. This translates into CASNPRDRDTEAFF.